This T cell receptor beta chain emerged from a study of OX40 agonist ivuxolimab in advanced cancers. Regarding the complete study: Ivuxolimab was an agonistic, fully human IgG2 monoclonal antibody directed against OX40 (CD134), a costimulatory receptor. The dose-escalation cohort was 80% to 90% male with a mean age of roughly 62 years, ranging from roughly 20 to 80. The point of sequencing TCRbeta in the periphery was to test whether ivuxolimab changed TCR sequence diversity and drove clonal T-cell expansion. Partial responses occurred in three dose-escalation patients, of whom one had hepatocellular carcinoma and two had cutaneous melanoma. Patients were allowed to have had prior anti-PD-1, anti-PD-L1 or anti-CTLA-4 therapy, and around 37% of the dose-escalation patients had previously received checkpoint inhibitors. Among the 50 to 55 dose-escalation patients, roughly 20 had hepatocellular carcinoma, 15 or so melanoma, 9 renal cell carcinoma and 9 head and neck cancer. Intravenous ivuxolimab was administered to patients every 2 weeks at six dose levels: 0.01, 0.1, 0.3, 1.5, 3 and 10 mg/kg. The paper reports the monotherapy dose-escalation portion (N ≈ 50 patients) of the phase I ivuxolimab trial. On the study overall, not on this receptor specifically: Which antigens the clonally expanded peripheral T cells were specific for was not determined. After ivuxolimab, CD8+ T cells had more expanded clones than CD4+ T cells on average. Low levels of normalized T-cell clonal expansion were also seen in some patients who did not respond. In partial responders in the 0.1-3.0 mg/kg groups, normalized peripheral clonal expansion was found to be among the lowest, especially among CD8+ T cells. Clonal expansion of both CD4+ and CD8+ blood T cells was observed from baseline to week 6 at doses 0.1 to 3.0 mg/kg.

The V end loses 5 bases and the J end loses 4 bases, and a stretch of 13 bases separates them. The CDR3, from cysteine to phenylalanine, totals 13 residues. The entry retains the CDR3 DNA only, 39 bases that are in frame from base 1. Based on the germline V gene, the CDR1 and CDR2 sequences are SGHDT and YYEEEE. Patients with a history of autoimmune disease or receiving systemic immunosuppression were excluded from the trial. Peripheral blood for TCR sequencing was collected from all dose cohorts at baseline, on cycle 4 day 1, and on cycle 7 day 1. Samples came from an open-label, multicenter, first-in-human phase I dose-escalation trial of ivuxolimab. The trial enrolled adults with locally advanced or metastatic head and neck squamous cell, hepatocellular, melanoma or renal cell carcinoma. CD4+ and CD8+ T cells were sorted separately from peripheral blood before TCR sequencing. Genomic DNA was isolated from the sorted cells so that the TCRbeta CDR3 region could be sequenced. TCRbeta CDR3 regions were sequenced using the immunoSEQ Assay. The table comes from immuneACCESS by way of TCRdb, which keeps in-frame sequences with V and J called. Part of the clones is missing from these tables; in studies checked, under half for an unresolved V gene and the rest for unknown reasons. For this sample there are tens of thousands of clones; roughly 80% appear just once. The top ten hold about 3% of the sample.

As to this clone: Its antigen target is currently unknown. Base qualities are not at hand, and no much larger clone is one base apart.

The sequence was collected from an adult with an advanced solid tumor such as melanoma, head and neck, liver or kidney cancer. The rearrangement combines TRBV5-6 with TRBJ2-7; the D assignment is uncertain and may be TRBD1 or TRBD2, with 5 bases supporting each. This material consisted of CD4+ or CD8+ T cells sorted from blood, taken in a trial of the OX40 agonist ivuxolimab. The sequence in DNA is TGTGCCAGCAGTGGGACCTCCCTATACGAGCAGTACTTC. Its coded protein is CASSGTSLYEQYF. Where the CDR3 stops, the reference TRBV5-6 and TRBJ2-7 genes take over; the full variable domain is DAGVTQSPTHLIKTRGQQVTLRCSPKSGHDTVSWYQQALGQGPQFIFQYYEEEERQRGNFPDRFSGHQFPNYSSELNVNALLLGDSALYLCASSGTSLYEQYFGPGTRLTVT.